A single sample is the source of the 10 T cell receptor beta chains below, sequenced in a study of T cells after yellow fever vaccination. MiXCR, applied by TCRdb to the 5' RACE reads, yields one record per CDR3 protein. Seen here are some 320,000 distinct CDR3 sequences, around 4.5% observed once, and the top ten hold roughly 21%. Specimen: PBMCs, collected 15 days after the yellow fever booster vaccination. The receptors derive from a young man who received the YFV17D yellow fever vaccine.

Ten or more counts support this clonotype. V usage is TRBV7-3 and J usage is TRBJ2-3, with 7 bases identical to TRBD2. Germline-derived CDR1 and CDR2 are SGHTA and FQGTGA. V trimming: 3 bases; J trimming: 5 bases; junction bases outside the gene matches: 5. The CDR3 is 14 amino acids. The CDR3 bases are TGTGCCAGCAGCTTCGGACTAGAAAGAGATACGCAGTATTTT. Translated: CASSFGLERDTQYF.

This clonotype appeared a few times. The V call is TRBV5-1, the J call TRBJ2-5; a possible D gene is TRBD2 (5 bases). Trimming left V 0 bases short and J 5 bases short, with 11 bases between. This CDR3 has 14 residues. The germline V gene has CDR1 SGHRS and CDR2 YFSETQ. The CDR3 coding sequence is TGCGCCAGCAGCTTGGACTCCCCGGGGGAGACCCAGTACTTC. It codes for CASSLDSPGETQYF. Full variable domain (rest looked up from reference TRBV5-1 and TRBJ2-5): KAGVTQTPRYLIKTRGQQVTLSCSPISGHRSVSWYQQTPGQGLQFLFEYFSETQRNKGNFPGRFSGRQFSNSRSEMNVSTLELGDSALYLCASSLDSPGETQYFGPGTRLLVL.

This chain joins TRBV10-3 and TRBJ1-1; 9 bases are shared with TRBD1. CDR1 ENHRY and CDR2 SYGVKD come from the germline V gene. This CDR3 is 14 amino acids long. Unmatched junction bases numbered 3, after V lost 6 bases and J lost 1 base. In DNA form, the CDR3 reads TGTGCCATCAGCGGACAGGGGAGGAACACTGAAGCTTTCTTT. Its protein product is CAISGQGRNTEAFF.

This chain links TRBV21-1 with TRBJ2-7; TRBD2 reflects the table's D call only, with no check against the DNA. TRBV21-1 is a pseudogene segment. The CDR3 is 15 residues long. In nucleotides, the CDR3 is TGTGCCAGCACCTACCGGGACTACTACTCCTACGAGCAGTACTTC. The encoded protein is CASTYRDYYSYEQYF.

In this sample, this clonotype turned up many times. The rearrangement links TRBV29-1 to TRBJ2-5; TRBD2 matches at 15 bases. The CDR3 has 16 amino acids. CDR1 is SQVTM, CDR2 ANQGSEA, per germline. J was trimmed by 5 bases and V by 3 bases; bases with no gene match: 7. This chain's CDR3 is CSVERTSGGASETQYF. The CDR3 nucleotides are TGCAGCGTTGAGAGGACTAGCGGGGGGGCTTCGGAGACCCAGTACTTC.

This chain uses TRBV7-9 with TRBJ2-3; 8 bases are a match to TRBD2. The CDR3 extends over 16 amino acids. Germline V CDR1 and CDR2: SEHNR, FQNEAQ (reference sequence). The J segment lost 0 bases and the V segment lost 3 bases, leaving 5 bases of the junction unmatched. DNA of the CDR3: TGTGCCAGCAGCTTTTCAGCGGGGGCTAGCACAGATACGCAGTATTTT. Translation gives CASSFSAGASTDTQYF.

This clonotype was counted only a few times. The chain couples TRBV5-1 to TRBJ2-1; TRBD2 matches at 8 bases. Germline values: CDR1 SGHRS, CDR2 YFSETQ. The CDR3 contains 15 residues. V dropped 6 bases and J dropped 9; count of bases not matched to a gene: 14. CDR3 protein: CASTLAQRGKGEQFF. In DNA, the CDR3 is TGCGCCAGCACCCTAGCACAGCGGGGGAAGGGTGAGCAGTTCTTC.

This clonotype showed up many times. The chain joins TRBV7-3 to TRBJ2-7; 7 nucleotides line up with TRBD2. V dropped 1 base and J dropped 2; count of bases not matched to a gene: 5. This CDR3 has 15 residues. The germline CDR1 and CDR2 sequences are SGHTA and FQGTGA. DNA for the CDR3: TGTGCCAGCAGCTTAAACGGGGGGAAACCCTACGAGCAGTACTTC. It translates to CASSLNGGKPYEQYF.

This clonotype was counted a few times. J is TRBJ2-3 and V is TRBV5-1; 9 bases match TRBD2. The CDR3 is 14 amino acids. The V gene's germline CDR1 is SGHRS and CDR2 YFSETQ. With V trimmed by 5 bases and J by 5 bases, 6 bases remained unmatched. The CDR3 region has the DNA TGCGCCAGCAGGAGGGGACTAGCTGGAGATACGCAGTATTTT. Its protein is CASRRGLAGDTQYF. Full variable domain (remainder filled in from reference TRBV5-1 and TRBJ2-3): KAGVTQTPRYLIKTRGQQVTLSCSPISGHRSVSWYQQTPGQGLQFLFEYFSETQRNKGNFPGRFSGRQFSNSRSEMNVSTLELGDSALYLCASRRGLAGDTQYFGPGTRLTVL.

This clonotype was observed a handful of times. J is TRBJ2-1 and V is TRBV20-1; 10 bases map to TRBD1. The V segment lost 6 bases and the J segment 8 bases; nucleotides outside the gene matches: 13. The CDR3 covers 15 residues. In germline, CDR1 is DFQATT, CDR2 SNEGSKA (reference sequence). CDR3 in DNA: TGCAGTGCCCCAGATAACCGGGACAGGGGTGATGAGCAGTTCTTC. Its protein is CSAPDNRDRGDEQFF.